This T cell receptor beta chain is from a study of T cell responses to AZD1222 COVID-19 vaccine. Assay used: immunoSEQ multiplex PCR; TCRdb lists only in-frame clones, some missing. Of approximately 120,000 clones listed, roughly nine tenths were seen once; the top ten hold less than 8.5%. General study results and limits: Most donors were white British, females outnumbered males, and clonal diversity was possibly underestimated.

Turning to this clone: The antigen remains unidentified.

The sample consisted of peripheral blood, taken on day 0 of AZD1222 vaccination. The receptor comes from an adult in good health.

CDR3 in amino acids: CASSSSWGETQYF. The CDR3 DNA follows: TGTGCCAGCAGTTCGTCTTGGGGGGAGACCCAGTACTTC. The genes are TRBV12-3 or TRBV12-4 and TRBJ2-5; D may be TRBD1 or TRBD2 (5 bases each). V lost 4 bases and J 5 bases, leaving 11 bases between the germline ends. The CDR3 has 13 residues.